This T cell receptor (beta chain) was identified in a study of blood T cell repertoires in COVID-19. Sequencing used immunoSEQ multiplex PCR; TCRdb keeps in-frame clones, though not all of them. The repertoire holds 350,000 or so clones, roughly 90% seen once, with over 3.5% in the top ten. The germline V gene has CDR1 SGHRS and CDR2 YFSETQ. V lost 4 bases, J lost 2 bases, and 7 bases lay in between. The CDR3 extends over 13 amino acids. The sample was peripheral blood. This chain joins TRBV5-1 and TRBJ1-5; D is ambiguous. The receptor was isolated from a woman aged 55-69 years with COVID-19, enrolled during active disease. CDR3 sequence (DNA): TGCGCCAGCAGCACTAATGGCAATCAGCCCCAGCATTTT. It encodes CASSTNGNQPQHF.